The 3 T cell receptor beta chains listed next were all sequenced from one sample in a study of beta chain features in type 1 diabetes. Sequenced material consisted of expressed TCRB transcripts (all of the isolated RNA was reverse transcribed). Profiling relied on immunoSEQ multiplex PCR, and the TCRdb table lists in-frame clones only, not all of them. This sample carries almost 250,000 clones, roughly 14% of them seen once, and the ten largest clones take approximately 0.024%. Sample: naive CD4+ T cells from blood. The receptors come from a middle-aged woman in good health.

This clone was seen a handful of times. This CDR3 reads CASGRPPGASFSYEQYF. For the CDR3, the DNA is TGTGCTAGTGGCCGACCACCGGGAGCCAGCTTCTCCTACGAGCAGTACTTC. The gene calls are TRBV12-5 and TRBJ2-7, with TRBD2 as a possible D gene (6 bases). This CDR3 spans 17 amino acids. V gave up 6 bases and J gave up 0 bases, with 21 bases separating them. Germline CDR1 reads LGHNT; CDR2 reads FRNRAP. The full variable domain, with the rest looked up from reference TRBV12-5 and TRBJ2-7, is DARVTQTPRHKVTEMGQEVTMRCQPILGHNTVFWYRQTMMQGLELLAYFRNRAPLDDSGMPKDRFSAEMPDATLATLKIQPSEPRDSAVYFCASGRPPGASFSYEQYFGPGTRLTVT.

The chain is built from TRBV7-2 and TRBJ1-2; D is possibly TRBD1 (5 bases). CDR3 size: 14 residues. V was clipped by 5 bases and J by 7 bases, with 17 bases between them. CDR1 and CDR2 from the germline V gene are SGHTA and FQGNSA. CDR3 sequence reads: CASSRNQGNSGYTF. The DNA of the CDR3 is TGTGCCAGCAGCCGAAATCAGGGAAACAGTGGCTACACCTTC.

This clone was observed a handful of times. The V call is TRBV10-2, the J call TRBJ1-3, with D unclear. Per the germline V gene, CDR1 is WSHSY and CDR2 is SAAADI. CDR3 size: 15 residues. The V end was cut by 2 bases, the J end by 1 base, with 9 bases between. The CDR3 DNA reads as TGCGCCAGCAGTGAGAACACCCCTTCTGGAAACACCATATATTTT. As protein: CASSENTPSGNTIYF.